The T cell receptor beta chain described here comes from a study of follicular helper T cells after annual influenza vaccination. About the research overall: Across the 2013-2014, 2014-2015 and 2015-2016 vaccination seasons, some subjects were resampled. Points from the study as a whole: ICOS+CD38+ cTfh clonality change tracked circulating plasmablast frequency change.

Germline loops: CDR1 SEHNR, CDR2 FQNEAQ (reference sequence). The CDR3 is made up of 15 amino acids. Trimming took off 5 bases at V and 1 base at J, with 14 bases between the two ends. Time point meaning: 2015-2016 season, pre-vaccination. About this clone: Its specificity is not known.

Assay: immunoSEQ multiplex PCR; the TCRdb copy retains only in-frame clones and omits some. In the table there are about 10,000 clones, around 90% of which are singletons. The clonotype originates from an adult who received the influenza vaccine. This specimen consisted of CXCR5+ CD38- circulating T follicular helper cells from blood, obtained on the day of influenza vaccination. Subset denoted: circulating Tfh, non-naive CD4+CXCR5+PD-1+ (ICOS+CD38+ or ICOS-CD38-). The chain employs TRBV7-9 and TRBJ1-1; D gene uncertain. The chain's CDR3 is CASSQYSAGNTEAFF. In DNA form, the CDR3 reads TGTGCCAGCAGCCAATACTCGGCAGGGAACACTGAAGCTTTCTTT.